This TCR beta chain came from a study of T cell clonotyping in hematopoietic cell transplantation. Profiled with immunoSEQ multiplex PCR; TCRdb holds only in-frame clones, not every one. The repertoire consists of 3,000 to 3,500 clones, with around 60% occurring once and the leading ten covering 20% to 25%. This sample comprised peripheral blood mononuclear cells, obtained 30 days after allogeneic stem cell transplant. These receptors all stem from a female patient between 30 and 39 years old who had an allogeneic stem cell transplant, so T cells may come from the graft donor. Some clones in this sample may be carry-over from other donors' samples.

This clone has only a few counts. The chain combines TRBV30 with TRBJ1-2, with a weak D call TRBD1 (5 bases). In germline, CDR1 is GTSNPN, CDR2 SVGIG (reference sequence). The CDR3 is made up of 13 amino acids. V lost 4 bases, J lost 4 bases, and 13 bases lay in between. The CDR3 sequence: CAWNRDGFYGYTF. The CDR3 coding sequence is TGTGCCTGGAATCGGGACGGGTTCTATGGCTACACCTTC.